This T cell receptor (beta chain) was observed in a study of blood T cell repertoires in COVID-19 (TCRdb year 2020). Regarding the complete study: Samples covering the acute and convalescent phases of COVID-19 were provided by collaborators in the United States, Italy and Spain. Subjects who had been exposed to COVID-19, were actively infected with it, or had recovered from it provided the deeply sampled blood TCRbeta repertoires that made up the dataset. The samples were drawn from the first 160 participants of the ongoing ImmuneRACE study and from some 1,300 subjects provided by 6 global collaborators. The repertoires were released in a freely available public database meant as a resource for research on the immune response to SARS-CoV-2. Where available, HLA class I and class II types were obtained from metadata supplied by the sample provider rather than from assay-based typing. Nearly every sample came with metadata listing a de-identified subject ID, COVID-19 status, age in years and sex. The material from the prospective study consisted of cDNA or gDNA derived from T cells, B-cell-depleted T cells, or PBMCs.

TCRbeta CDR3 regions were amplified from genomic DNA using the immunoSEQ Assay, a bias-controlled multiplex PCR. The authors' analysis ran thus. Within the assay, amplification of reference gene primers was used to estimate how many nucleated cells each sample contained. To quantify the absolute abundance of each unique TCRbeta CDR3 rearrangement, sequence reads were collapsed and filtered. Productive Simpson clonality was computed per sample as the square root of Simpson's diversity index over productive rearrangements. Sourced from immuneACCESS, this table was stored by TCRdb with only in-frame sequences that have V and J called. A share of the clones is absent; for the studies checked, an unresolved V gene accounts for under half, and the remainder has no known explanation. That table furnishes V, J and clone size, whereas the DNA furnished D and trimming. In this sample the table shows some 180,000 clones, about 83% of which occur a single time. The ten largest make up under 4% of the sample.

The germline ends are 11 bases apart after V is trimmed by 4 bases and J by 7 bases. Based on the germline V gene, the CDR1 and CDR2 sequences are ENHRY and SYGVKD. Counted from cysteine to phenylalanine, this CDR3 has 13 amino acids. The read is trimmed to its CDR3 DNA, 39 bases read in frame from base 1. Broad study findings and their caveats: The amount of clinical and demographic metadata varied by source and participant and was provided uncurated.

Participants in the prospective study were enrolled through a virtual design, were aged roughly 18 to 100 years, and lived in approximately 24 United States geographic areas. In the prospective study, cohorts were assigned on the basis of participant-reported clinical history obtained from a screening survey and a study questionnaire. Exposed participants had been in contact with someone with a PCR-confirmed or clinician-diagnosed COVID-19 case within 2 weeks of study entry. In the prospective study, whole blood, serum and a nasopharyngeal or oropharyngeal swab were collected from each participant by mobile phlebotomists. Over a roughly two-month period, participants in the prospective study had the option of providing additional blood draws and questionnaires. Before DNA extraction, prospective study blood samples were shipped either frozen or at room temperature. On this clone itself: Which antigen it targets is not known. Within one base of it there is no much larger clone, and no base qualities were kept.

The sample was PBMCs or T cells enriched from blood (not recorded which). The V gene is TRBV10-3 and the J gene is TRBJ1-5, with a weak D call of TRBD1 (6 bases match). This clonotype was obtained from a woman under 40 who had been exposed to COVID-19. CDR3 region: CAISGAGVQPQHF. The nucleotide sequence reads TGTGCCATCAGTGGGGCAGGGGTCCAGCCCCAGCATTTT.